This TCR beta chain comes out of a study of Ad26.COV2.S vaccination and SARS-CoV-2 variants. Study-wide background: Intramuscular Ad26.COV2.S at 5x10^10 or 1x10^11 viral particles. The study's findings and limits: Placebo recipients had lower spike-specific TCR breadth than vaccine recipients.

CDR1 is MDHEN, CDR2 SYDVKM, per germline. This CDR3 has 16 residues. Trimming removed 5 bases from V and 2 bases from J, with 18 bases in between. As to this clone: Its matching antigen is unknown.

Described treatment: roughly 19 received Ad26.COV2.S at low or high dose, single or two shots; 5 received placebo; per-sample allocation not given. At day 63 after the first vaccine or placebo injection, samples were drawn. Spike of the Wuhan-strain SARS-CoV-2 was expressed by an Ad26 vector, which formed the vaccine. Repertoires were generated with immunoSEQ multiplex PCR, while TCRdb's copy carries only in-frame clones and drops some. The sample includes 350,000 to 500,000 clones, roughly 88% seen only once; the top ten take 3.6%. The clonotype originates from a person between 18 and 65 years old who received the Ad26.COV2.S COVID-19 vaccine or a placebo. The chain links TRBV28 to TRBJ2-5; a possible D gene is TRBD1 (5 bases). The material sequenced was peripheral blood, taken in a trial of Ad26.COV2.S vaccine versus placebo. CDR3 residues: CASSAQGFYEQETQYF. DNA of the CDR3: TGTGCCAGCAGTGCCCAGGGTTTTTATGAACAAGAGACCCAGTACTTC.